The 27 T cell receptor beta chains reported below all come from one sample, sequenced in a study of T cells in women clearing cervical HPV infection. TCRdb's copy holds only in-frame clones and misses some; the assay was immunoSEQ multiplex PCR. This repertoire includes some 30,000 clones. Input material: blood buffy coat. These receptors were taken from a woman aged 18-70 years with a cervical HPV16 infection that either progressed to CIN3+ or cleared (not recorded which).

As to this clone: With the read ending 3 residues before the CDR3 end, the germline J gene is used to fill in that end. The V call is TRBV11-2, the J call TRBJ1-2; D not certain. The germline CDR1 and CDR2 sequences are SGHAT and FQNNGV. The V end lost 1 base, the J end lost 2 bases, and 11 bases lay between the germline ends. The CDR3 loop spans 15 amino acids. The DNA read from the CDR3 is TGTGCCAGCAGCTTAGGGCGGGCCTCCAACTATGGC. This codes for CASSLGRASNYG. The CDR3 as a whole reads CASSLGRASNYGYTF.

Worth noting for this clone: The read terminates 3 residues ahead of where the CDR3 ends, so the germline J gene completes it. The genes are TRBV5-5 and TRBJ1-2, with TRBD1 matching over 7 bases. CDR3 length: 14 amino acids. Germline lookup yields CDR1 SGHKS and CDR2 YYEKEE (reference sequence). V trimming: 4 bases; J trimming: 2 bases; junction bases outside the gene matches: 5. The DNA read from the CDR3 is TGTGCCAGCAGCCCGAAACAGGGGAACTATGGC. Translation: CASSPKQGNYG. The CDR3 reads in full as CASSPKQGNYGYTF.

As for this clone: The CDR3 end falls 3 residues outside the read, so it is completed with the germline J gene. The chain couples TRBV7-9 to TRBJ2-5; 10 nucleotides line up with TRBD1. CDR1 is SEHNR, CDR2 FQNEAQ, per germline (reference sequence). This CDR3 spans 14 amino acids. V lost 4 bases and J lost 5; bases outside the gene matches: 4. CDR3: CASSSTGGRETQYF. CDR3 DNA, as far as it was read: TGTGCCAGCAGCTCGACAGGGGGCCGGGAGACC.

A note on this clone: Coverage ceases 3 residues before the CDR3 finishes, and the germline J gene fills in the end. The rearrangement uses TRBV20-1 and TRBJ2-2; TRBD1 aligns across 12 bases. V lost 1 base, J lost 4 bases, and 4 bases stayed unmatched. The germline V gene has CDR1 DFQATT and CDR2 SNEGSKA (reference sequence). This CDR3 contains 16 residues. CDR3: CSARGRDRGPTGELFF. The CDR3 bases that were read are TGCAGTGCTAGAGGACGGGACAGGGGGCCCACCGGGGAG.

About this clone itself: The CDR3 end falls 3 residues outside the read, so it is completed with the germline J gene. The chain joins TRBV5-4 to TRBJ2-2; D ambiguous. The CDR3 is 14 amino acids. Germline V lookup: CDR1 SGHNT, CDR2 YYREEE (reference sequence). CDR3 bases read: TGTGCCAGCAGCTTGACAGATTTGGATTCACCG. As protein: CASSLTDLDSP. The entire CDR3 protein reads CASSLTDLDSPLFF.

As for this clone: The read stops 3 residues short of the end of the CDR3; the missing end is completed from the germline J gene. This chain links TRBV7-2 with TRBJ2-4, with TRBD1 identical over 7 bases. This CDR3 comprises 12 residues. Germline V gene data show CDR1 as SGHTA and CDR2 as FQGNSA. The CDR3 DNA, read in part, is TGTGCCAGCAGCTTCGACAGGGACGGT. Translated: CASSFDRDG. The CDR3 as a whole reads CASSFDRDGQYF.

CDR3 DNA (partial): TGTGCCAGCAGTTACCATCCAGGGGGTAAGCATCAGCCC. Protein: CASSYHPGGKHQP. The entire CDR3 reads CASSYHPGGKHQPQHF. This chain uses TRBV6-2 or TRBV6-3 with TRBJ1-5; TRBD1 agrees at 7 bases. The read is 3 residues too short to cover the CDR3 end, so that end is filled in from the germline J gene. V dropped 2 bases and J dropped 5; count of bases not matched to a gene: 9. CDR1 is MNHEY, CDR2 SVGEGT, per germline. This CDR3 has 16 amino acids.

On this clone: The read stops 3 residues short of the end of the CDR3; the missing end is completed from the germline J gene. V usage is TRBV20-1 and J usage is TRBJ2-7; D is ambiguous. Between the trimmed V and J ends, which lost 3 bases and 1 base, there was a span of 7 bases. CDR1 and CDR2 (germline): DFQATT, SNEGSKA (reference sequence). The CDR3 spans 12 residues. CDR3 DNA, as far as it was read: TGCAGTGCTAGTTCCCAGTCCTACGAG. Protein product: CSASSQSYE. The whole CDR3 region reads CSASSQSYEQYF.

A remark on this clone: The CDR3 is cut off 3 residues early in the read; its end comes from the germline J gene. V gene TRBV20-1 combines with J gene TRBJ1-4, with D unclear. The CDR3 covers 14 residues. Trimming removed 0 bases at V and 4 bases at J, with 9 bases between. Germline V gene lookup returns CDR1 DFQATT and CDR2 SNEGSKA (reference sequence). CDR3 sequence: CSAREQTNNEKLFF. CDR3 DNA, as far as it was read: TGCAGTGCTAGAGAACAGACTAATAATGAAAAA.

To note about this clone: The sequenced fragment ends 3 residues before the CDR3 boundary, so the rest is inferred from the germline J gene. The chain has TRBV27 and TRBJ1-2; D not resolved. V dropped 6 bases and J dropped 2 bases, with 16 bases sitting between them. The CDR3 spans 15 residues. The V gene's germline CDR1 is MNHEY and CDR2 SMNVEV (reference sequence). Incomplete CDR3 DNA: TGTGCCAGCAGCCCGCTTACAGAAATGAACTATGGC. Translation gives CASSPLTEMNYG. The full CDR3 reads CASSPLTEMNYGYTF.

A note on this clone: The read ends 3 residues before the CDR3 terminus; that terminus is restored from the germline J gene. V is TRBV12-3 or TRBV12-4 and J is TRBJ1-4, with D tentatively TRBD1 (5 bases). This CDR3 spans 15 amino acids. Trimming took off 6 bases at V and 6 bases at J, with 17 bases between the two ends. CDR3 in amino acids: CASSKRGAYDEKLFF. The CDR3 DNA, read in part, is TGTGCCAGCAGCAAACGAGGGGCATACGATGAAAAA.

In the case of this clone: The observed sequence ends 3 residues before the CDR3 terminus, with the missing tail filled in from the germline J gene. V is TRBV18 and J is TRBJ1-2, with 9 nucleotides matching TRBD1. CDR1 is KGHSH, CDR2 LQKENI, per germline. There are 17 residues in the CDR3. The sequenced part of the CDR3 DNA is TGTGCCAGCTCACCCAAACTTCCCACGGACAGGGGACAGGGC. The encoded protein is CASSPKLPTDRGQG. The whole CDR3 protein reads CASSPKLPTDRGQGYTF.

Notes on this clone: The CDR3 end lies 3 residues beyond the end of the read and is filled in from the germline J gene. The rearrangement uses TRBV5-1 and TRBJ2-5, with 7 bases lining up with TRBD1. The J segment lost 1 base and the V segment lost 4 bases, leaving 7 bases of the junction unmatched. CDR1 and CDR2 (germline): SGHRS, YFSETQ. CDR3 length: 15 residues. The CDR3: CASSRQDRVQETQYF. Partial CDR3 DNA: TGCGCCAGCAGCCGCCAAGACAGGGTCCAAGAGACC.

For this clone: The read stops 3 residues short of the end of the CDR3; the missing end is completed from the germline J gene. The V call is TRBV5-1, the J call TRBJ2-1; D perhaps matches TRBD2 (6 bases). CDR1 is SGHRS, CDR2 YFSETQ, per germline. V lost 4 bases and J 0 bases, leaving 11 bases between the germline ends. The CDR3 is made up of 15 amino acids. CDR3 DNA, as far as it was read: TGCGCCAGCAGCCTCGGGGGTAACTCCTACAATGAG. It encodes CASSLGGNSYNE. The complete CDR3 sequence is CASSLGGNSYNEQFF.

Regarding this clone: The read terminates 3 residues before the CDR3 end, so the remaining end is supplied by the germline J gene. The chain combines TRBV12-3 or TRBV12-4 with TRBJ2-3; 9 nucleotides agree with TRBD1. The CDR3 contains 15 residues. After removal of 6 bases from V and 3 bases from J, the junction contained 7 bases not matched to a gene. The CDR3 region is CASSSQGALTDTQYF. The CDR3 DNA, read in part, is TGTGCCAGCAGCTCACAGGGGGCTCTAACAGATACG.

Points on this clone: Read sequence stops 3 residues before the CDR3 end, and the germline J gene provides the missing end. The chain employs TRBV5-1 and TRBJ2-7; 13 nucleotides align to TRBD2. This CDR3 spans 17 amino acids. CDR1 and CDR2 (germline): SGHRS, YFSETQ. The V and J ends lost 4 bases and 2 bases, in that order; junction bases with no gene match: 9. CDR3 in amino acids: CASSVDAGTSGTYEQYF. The CDR3 bases that were read are TGCGCCAGCAGCGTGGACGCGGGGACTAGCGGGACCTACGAG.

In regard to this clone: At one end the junction does not follow the germline gene, possibly because of a read error. The sequenced fragment ends 3 residues before the CDR3 boundary, so the rest is inferred from the germline J gene. Other DNA sequences of this sample code for an identical CDR3. This chain uses TRBV30 with TRBJ1-3; D ambiguous. Looked up from germline, CDR1 is GTSNPN and CDR2 is SVGIG (reference sequence). There are 14 residues in the CDR3. This CDR3 reads CAWSGGSRVNTIYF. CDR3 DNA, as far as it was read: TGTGCCTGGAGTGGCGGATCAAGAGTAAACACG. Looking up the rest from reference TRBV30 and TRBJ1-3 gives the full variable domain: SQTIHQWPATLVQPVGSPLSLECTVEGTSNPNLYWYRQAAGRGLQLLFYSVGIGQISSEVPQNLSASRPQDRQFILSSKKLLLSDSGFYLCAWSGGSRVNTIYFGEGSWLTVV.

Concerning this clone itself: The DNA ends 3 residues before the CDR3 does, and the rest of the CDR3 is filled in from the germline J gene. V usage is TRBV7-2 and J usage is TRBJ2-3; 7 nucleotides line up with TRBD1. CDR3 length equals 15 residues. Trimming at V came to 5 bases and at J to 0 bases, leaving 5 bases not matched to a gene. Germline CDR1 is SGHTA and CDR2 is FQGNSA. The DNA read from the CDR3 is TGTGCCAGCAGCCTAAGGACAGGAAGCACAGATACG. Translation gives CASSLRTGSTDT. The entire CDR3 protein reads CASSLRTGSTDTQYF.

The CDR3 is CASSWKGTTGGTEAFF. Incomplete CDR3 DNA: TGCGCCAGCAGCTGGAAGGGGACAACAGGGGGAACTGAA. The chain is built from TRBV5-1 and TRBJ1-1; 8 bases map to TRBD1. The CDR3 extends 3 residues past the end of the read, so its final part is completed from the germline J gene. Germline trimming cut 3 bases from V and 5 bases from J; bases unmatched to any gene: 12. The CDR3 has 16 amino acids. Germline CDR1 is SGHRS and CDR2 is YFSETQ.

A note on this clone: The CDR3 end is not reached by the read, which stops 3 residues before it; the germline J gene fills it in. The chain uses TRBV7-2 and TRBJ1-2; unclear D gene. Germline V gives CDR1 SGHTA, CDR2 FQGNSA. This CDR3 has 14 amino acids. V lost 0 bases and J lost 1, with 6 bases in between. The CDR3 reads CASSLARFNYGYTF. The covered CDR3 bases are TGTGCCAGCAGCTTAGCAAGGTTTAACTATGGC.

As for this clone: With the read ending 3 residues before the CDR3 end, the germline J gene is used to fill in that end. The chain joins TRBV5-6 to TRBJ1-2; 7 nucleotides match TRBD1. The CDR3 length is 13 residues. With V trimmed by 4 bases and J by 6 bases, 6 bases remained unmatched. CDR1 is SGHDT, CDR2 YYEEEE, per germline. The CDR3 here is CASSTRQGDGYTF. Incomplete CDR3 DNA: TGTGCCAGCAGCACCCGACAGGGAGATGGC.

The CDR3 spells CASSPRTVPGNTIYF. CDR3 bases read: TGTGCCAGCTCACCACGTACAGTACCTGGAAACACC. This sequence joins TRBV18 and TRBJ1-3; D not certain. With the read ending 3 residues before the CDR3 end, the germline J gene is used to fill in that end. This CDR3 contains 15 residues. The V gene lost 1 base and the J gene lost 2 bases, with 9 bases spanning the gap. The germline V gene encodes CDR1 KGHSH and CDR2 LQKENI.

Concerning this clone itself: The read halts 3 residues ahead of the CDR3 end, with the missing end drawn from the germline J gene. V is TRBV4-1 and J is TRBJ2-7; 7 bases are a match to TRBD1. Germline-derived CDR1 and CDR2 are MGHRA and YSYEKL. The CDR3 has 17 residues. V dropped 4 bases and J dropped 5; count of bases not matched to a gene: 17. CDR3 bases read: TGCGCCAGCAGCCGAATATGGGGTAGGCAGGGGGACCACGAG. This sequence encodes CASSRIWGRQGDHE. The whole CDR3 protein reads CASSRIWGRQGDHEQYF.

Concerning this clone: The CDR3 extends 3 residues past the end of the read, so its final part is completed from the germline J gene. The chain has TRBV5-8 and TRBJ2-4; 7 bases are shared with TRBD1. The CDR3 has 14 residues. The germline CDR1 and CDR2 sequences are SGHTS and YDEGEE. The part of the CDR3 DNA that was read is TGTGCCAGCAGCTTATGGACAGGAAAAGAGACT. It encodes CASSLWTGKET. The entire CDR3 sequence reads CASSLWTGKETQYF.

Notes on this clone: The read ends 3 residues early relative to the CDR3; the germline J gene fills the gap. This chain connects TRBV18 to TRBJ2-2, with D tentatively TRBD1 or TRBD2 (5 bases each). The V gene's germline CDR1 is KGHSH and CDR2 LQKENI. V lost 5 bases and J lost 3, with 10 bases in between. This CDR3 has 14 amino acids. The CDR3 sequence: CASSEGLDTGELFF. Incomplete CDR3 DNA: TGTGCCAGCTCAGAGGGGTTGGACACCGGGGAG. Full variable domain (outside the CDR3, taken from reference TRBV18 and TRBJ2-2): NAGVMQNPRHLVRRRGQEARLRCSPMKGHSHVYWYRQLPEEGLKFMVYLQKENIIDESGMPKERFSAEFPKEGPSILRIQQVVRGDSAAYFCASSEGLDTGELFFGEGSRLTVL.

The CDR3 reads CASRPGLAGKNIYTF. CDR3 bases read: TGTGCCAGCAGGCCCGGGCTAGCGGGCAAAAACATC. The gene calls are TRBV7-9 and TRBJ1-2; no definite D call. The read terminates 3 residues ahead of where the CDR3 ends, so the germline J gene completes it. CDR1 is SEHNR, CDR2 FQNEAQ, per germline (reference sequence). The length of the CDR3 is 15 residues.

As to this clone: The read terminates 3 residues ahead of where the CDR3 ends, so the germline J gene completes it. The chain joins TRBV20-1 to TRBJ2-2; D possibly matches TRBD1 or TRBD2 (5 bases each). Germline V gene lookup returns CDR1 DFQATT and CDR2 SNEGSKA (reference sequence). This CDR3 is 11 amino acids long. Incomplete CDR3 DNA: TGCAGTGCCTCCCAGGGAGCAAAG. Its protein product is CSASQGAK. The whole CDR3 reads CSASQGAKLFF.